Listed below are T cell receptor beta chains from one sample, sequenced in a study of regulatory T cells in long-lasting Graves disease. TCRdb independently ran MiXCR on the multiplex PCR reads; one entry per CDR3 protein. Of 500,000 or so distinct CDR3 sequences in the sample, 16% were seen once. The sample was also linked to a second study, of T cells in Graves' hyperthyroidism and ophthalmopathy.

The material sequenced was peripheral blood mononuclear cells (PBMCs), taken at new diagnosis, from a patient treated with antithyroid drugs. These receptor sequences come from a woman aged 35-65 years with Graves disease. Each CDR3 is given with its conserved first and last residue. Each record gives: CDR3 length, V gene, CDR3 protein.

14 | TRBV2 | CASSDLGGNQPQHF
16 | TRBV6-2/TRBV6-3 | CASSPSGGYLSYEQYF
15 | TRBV19 | CASLSLTVNTGELFF
16 | TRBV15 | CATSKRLAGGHNEQFF
14 | TRBV10-3 | CATAGDQNTGELFF
15 | TRBV2 | CASSVERGGLDEQFF
16 | TRBV3-1 | CASSRLAGGPTDTQYF
17 | TRBV20-1 | CSARDPTSGAPVYEQFF
16 | TRBV2 | CATSAGGGRVTDTQYF
16 | TRBV27 | CASSMGRGRSNAEAFF
14 | TRBV11-2 | CASSSHPSADEQYF
13 | TRBV6-5 | CASSYDRGYEQYF
13 | TRBV12-3/TRBV12-4 | CASQQVSNQPQHF
13 | TRBV20-1 | CSAGQFLNREQYF
14 | TRBV20-1 | CSATSGRAYNEQFF
14 | TRBV3-1 | CASSQDALGREQFF
15 | TRBV12-3/TRBV12-4 | CASNPAGTGSYEQYF
12 | TRBV18 | CASSPPSGELFF
15 | TRBV4-1 | CASSQVNLPGQPQHF
13 | TRBV2 | CASLPDANYGYTF
16 | TRBV3-1 | CASSQGLAGGPGEQYF
17 | TRBV5-1 | CASSSPSDSQIYNEQFF
17 | TRBV13 | CASSSNSPDRLNYGYTF
14 | TRBV19 | CASSIDRVNQPQHF
14 | TRBV20-1 | CSARDFGGRETQYF
14 | TRBV3-1 | CASSRGHVNTEAFF
13 | TRBV10-3 | CAIRGTSTDTQYF
14 | TRBV5-1 | CASTPTPVAYEQYF
13 | TRBV7-9 | CASTSALNTEAFF
13 | TRBV6-4 | CASSDGTQTEAFF
16 | TRBV28 | CASSRILGANQETQYF
11 | TRBV3-1 | CASSQLEGVFF
17 | TRBV5-1 | CASRLDRGIAGANVLTF
14 | TRBV5-1 | CASSLAPTNNEQFF
16 | TRBV11-1 | CASSLGNAGTRETQYF
13 | TRBV25-1 | CASSLGIGTEAFF
15 | TRBV5-1 | CASSSGQGIPYEQYF
14 | TRBV9 | CASSVDGVNSPLHF
17 | TRBV20-1 | CSAVVKTSGLQRDTQYF
13 | TRBV30 | CAWRQGAGNTIYF
16 | TRBV5-5 | CASSSTTGLSGNTIYF